There are many counts of the clone carrying this TCR beta chain. At one end, the junction sequence differs from germline, possibly due to a read error. The data originate from a study of CD8+CD57+ T cells in acquired aplastic anemia. All sequencing subjects had displayed CD8+CD57+ cell expansion on flow cytometry. Severe acquired aplastic anemia was present in all patients. Patients were treatment-naive when blood was sampled. Researchers used genomic DNA as the template to profile TCR beta VDJ and CDR3. TCRdb recomputed calls from the reads with MiXCR, one row per CDR3 protein. Of about 58,000 distinct CDR3 sequences in the sample, 55% to 70% were seen once. The CDR3 totals 14 residues.

Sequencing used sorted CD4+, CD8+, or CD8+CD57+ T cells (not recorded which) from PBMCs. The sequence derives from a human donor with aplastic anemia. The J gene is TRBJ1-5, the V gene TRBV12-3 or TRBV12-4; D uncertain. The CDR3 DNA follows: TGTGCCAGCAGCTTAGGACCTGGCAATCAGCCCCAGCATTTT. Protein sequence: CASSLGPGNQPQHF.